One sample yielded the 11 T cell receptor beta chains listed below, sequenced in a study of blood T cell repertoires in COVID-19. Repertoires were generated with immunoSEQ multiplex PCR, while TCRdb's copy carries only in-frame clones and drops some. Seen here are about 200,000 clones, approximately 90% observed once, and the top ten hold roughly 2.3%. The sample comprised peripheral blood. These receptors were collected from a man under 40 who had recovered from COVID-19.

The V call is TRBV6-5, the J call TRBJ2-4, with 11 positions matching TRBD1. This CDR3 contains 16 residues. The V gene end was trimmed by 4 bases and the J gene end by 2 bases; junction bases not matched to a gene: 4. The germline CDR1 and CDR2 sequences are MNHEY and SVGAGI. The CDR3 sequence: CASSSGTGGTKNIQYF. CDR3 in DNA: TGTGCCAGCAGTTCCGGGACAGGGGGGACCAAAAACATTCAGTACTTC.

About this clone: The sample carries other DNA sequences with the same CDR3. This chain uses TRBV12-3 or TRBV12-4 with TRBJ2-7; a possible D gene is TRBD1 (6 bases). This CDR3 spans 12 amino acids. With 4 bases removed from V and 4 bases from J, the gap between germline ends came to 8 bases. The CDR3 sequence: CASSSQGYEQYF. The CDR3 DNA follows: TGTGCCAGCAGTTCACAGGGATACGAGCAGTACTTC.

The chain employs TRBV4-1 and TRBJ2-7, with a weak D call TRBD2 (5 bases). The V and J ends lost 1 base and 0 bases respectively, with 10 bases between them. CDR1 and CDR2 from the germline V gene are MGHRA and YSYEKL. The CDR3 is 15 residues long. The CDR3 here is CASSQVFGSSYEQYF. The CDR3 DNA reads TGCGCCAGCAGCCAAGTTTTTGGGAGCTCCTACGAGCAGTACTTC.

The gene calls are TRBV18 and TRBJ1-2; D is possibly TRBD1 (5 bases). Germline V gene sequence: CDR1 KGHSH, CDR2 LQKENI. The CDR3 runs 14 residues. V lost 4 bases and J lost 2, with 11 bases in between. The chain's CDR3 is CASSRLTENYGYTF. CDR3 DNA sequence: TGTGCCAGCTCACGCCTGACAGAAAACTATGGCTACACCTTC.

V and J are TRBV7-9 and TRBJ2-7; 7 bases fit TRBD1. This CDR3 spans 14 amino acids. Trimming removed 4 bases from V and 2 bases from J; junction bases left unmatched: 5. CDR1 and CDR2 from the germline V gene are SEHNR and FQNEAQ (reference sequence). The chain's CDR3 is CASSWVGQPYEQYF. The CDR3 region has the DNA TGTGCCAGCAGCTGGGTGGGACAGCCCTACGAGCAGTACTTC.

CDR3 DNA sequence: TGTGCCAGCAGCTTGACAGGGCCTAATGAAAAACTGTTTTTT. It is translated as CASSLTGPNEKLFF. The rearrangement uses TRBV13 and TRBJ1-4, with 7 bases identical to TRBD1. This CDR3 has 14 residues. Germline CDR1 PRHDT, CDR2 FYEKMQ (reference sequence). V gave up 3 bases and J gave up 3 bases; unmatched junction bases: 1.

V is TRBV7-2 and J is TRBJ2-2; 10 positions agree with TRBD2. The CDR3 sequence is 15 residues long. Losses at the gene ends were 5 bases for V and 7 bases for J; bases not matched to a gene: 7. CDR1 is SGHTA and CDR2 is FQGNSA in the germline V gene. This CDR3 is CASSANRLAGGELFF. The CDR3 nucleotides are TGTGCCAGCAGCGCGAACCGACTAGCGGGCGGGGAGCTGTTTTTT.

The chain carries TRBV5-6 and TRBJ1-1, with TRBD1 as a possible D gene (5 bases). The V gene's germline CDR1 is SGHDT and CDR2 YYEEEE. This CDR3 comprises 15 residues. V lost 0 bases and J lost 0, with 9 bases in between. This CDR3 reads CASSLVVTVNTEAFF. The DNA for the CDR3 is TGTGCCAGCAGCTTGGTGGTGACAGTGAACACTGAAGCTTTCTTT.

V and J are TRBV19 and TRBJ2-1; possibly TRBD2 for D (6 bases). The CDR3 is 14 amino acids. Trimming removed 5 bases from V and 9 bases from J, with 17 bases in between. Germline V gene lookup returns CDR1 LNHDA and CDR2 SQIVND (reference sequence). DNA for the CDR3: TGTGCCAGTAGTCTACCCCCGGGGGTTAGTGAGCAGTTCTTC. It codes for CASSLPPGVSEQFF.

The chain has TRBV5-1 and TRBJ2-5; 8 positions match TRBD1. Germline lookup yields CDR1 SGHRS and CDR2 YFSETQ. V trimming: 0 bases; J trimming: 3 bases; junction bases outside the gene matches: 4. The CDR3 loop spans 15 amino acids. CDR3 nucleotides: TGCGCCAGCAGCTTGGCCGGGACAGGAAAAGAGACCCAGTACTTC. Translated, it gives CASSLAGTGKETQYF.

The chain employs TRBV30 and TRBJ1-2; TRBD1 aligns across 9 bases. With 3 bases clipped from V and 6 bases from J, the junction kept 5 bases outside the gene matches. The CDR3 runs 13 residues. Germline V CDR1 and CDR2: GTSNPN, SVGIG (reference sequence). CDR3 nucleotide sequence: TGTGCCTGGAGCCCTACAGGGGGCGATGGCTACACCTTC. Its protein is CAWSPTGGDGYTF. Together with reference TRBV30 and TRBJ1-2, the CDR3 gives the full variable domain: SQTIHQWPATLVQPVGSPLSLECTVEGTSNPNLYWYRQAAGRGLQLLFYSVGIGQISSEVPQNLSASRPQDRQFILSSKKLLLSDSGFYLCAWSPTGGDGYTFGSGTRLTVV.